The clone carrying this TCR beta chain was recorded at least ten times. Its antigen remains unidentified. The making of cDNA relied on 5'RACE with 10-nucleotide random UMIs. TCRdb re-derived calls from the 5' RACE reads in MiXCR, one entry per CDR3 protein. The sample holds roughly 57,000 distinct CDR3 sequences; about 25% are singletons and the top ten take over 4.5%. The sample is drawn from a study of neurological immune-mediated disorders. Study-wide points: None of the CDR3 amino acid sequences in expanded clones turned up in more than one subject, which points to private repertoires in all groups. Multiple sclerosis patients had less TCR clonal expansion than even healthy controls, unlike HTLV-1-associated myelopathy.

V trimming: 3 bases; J trimming: 4 bases; junction bases outside the gene matches: 9. Germline CDR1 and CDR2: SQVTM and ANQGSEA. The CDR3 sequence is 16 residues long. Time point reported: technical triplicate 2. The chain combines TRBV29-1 with TRBJ2-3; the match to TRBD1 covers 11 bases. This sequence originates from a man aged 55 to 69 with HTLV-1-associated myelopathy (HAM/TSP). Material: PBMCs. CDR3 sequence (DNA): TGCAGCGTTGATGGGGACAGGGGGAAGAGGGCAGATACGCAGTATTTT. It is translated as CSVDGDRGKRADTQYF.